A few counts support the clone carrying this T cell receptor beta chain. The data originate from a study of blood T cells in healthy people across ages. Using a J-beta primer mix together with a sample-barcoded 5' primer, a second PCR was run for roughly 6 to 12 cycles. TCRdb redid the calling of the 5' RACE reads with MiXCR, one entry per CDR3 protein. The sample records hundreds of thousands of distinct CDR3 sequences, roughly 44% being singletons. The source of this sequence is a man aged 60 to 69 in good health. The sequenced sample consisted of blood.

Here the CDR3 DNA reads TGTGCCAGCTCACCTTGGAGCCAAGAGACCCAGTACTTC. It specifies CASSPWSQETQYF. The chain couples TRBV18 to TRBJ2-5; unclear D gene. This CDR3 has 13 residues. V was clipped by 3 bases and J by 1 base, with 6 bases between them. Germline CDR1 reads KGHSH; CDR2 reads LQKENI.